Below are 6 T cell receptor beta chains sequenced from a single sample in a study of T cells in Graves' hyperthyroidism and ophthalmopathy. TCR beta CDR3 region amplification was performed from RNA transcripts. HTBI primers were used for first-round RT-PCR of the TCR CDR3. TCRdb used MiXCR to reprocess the multiplex PCR reads, holding one entry per CDR3 protein. Altogether about 520,000 distinct CDR3 sequences are present, around a quarter being singletons, with the ten largest covering around 11%. The specimen sequenced was blood. These receptors were obtained from a woman in her 30s with Graves' ophthalmopathy.

This clonotype was recorded at least ten times. This chain joins TRBV29-1 and TRBJ2-7, with 7 nucleotides matching TRBD1. This CDR3 spans 15 amino acids. Germline loops: CDR1 SQVTM, CDR2 ANQGSEA. Trimming removed 1 base from V and 0 bases from J; junction bases left unmatched: 6. CDR3 coding DNA: TGCAGCGTTGAAGGGACAGGCCGGAGCTCCTACGAGCAGTACTTC. Translated: CSVEGTGRSSYEQYF.

This clonotype has at least ten counts. The chain has TRBV19 and TRBJ2-2, with a possible D match to TRBD2 (5 bases). Germline CDR1 LNHDA, CDR2 SQIVND (reference sequence). V gave up 2 bases and J gave up 5 bases, with 12 bases separating them. This CDR3 region has 15 residues. CDR3 bases: TGTGCCAGTAGTATAATCGAGGAGCGGACCGGGGAGCTGTTTTTT. Translation gives CASSIIEERTGELFF.

This chain joins TRBV3-1 and TRBJ2-2; D gene ambiguous. The germline gives CDR1 LGHDT, CDR2 YNNKEL (reference sequence). The CDR3 consists of 13 residues. Trimming took 2 bases from V and 8 from J, leaving 9 bases between them. CDR3 DNA sequence: TGTGCCAGCAGCCAAACTTTGATGGGGGAGCTGTTTTTT. Translated, it gives CASSQTLMGELFF.

This CDR3 reads CASSPDREEEQYF. The CDR3 coding sequence is TGTGCCAGCAGCCCGGACAGGGAGGAAGAGCAGTACTTC. The gene calls are TRBV7-9 and TRBJ2-7; TRBD1 matches at 8 bases. Per germline, CDR1 SEHNR and CDR2 FQNEAQ (reference sequence). The CDR3 covers 13 residues. V gave up 5 bases and J gave up 7 bases; unmatched junction bases: 7.

This clonotype was observed many times. V is TRBV7-8 and J is TRBJ2-5; TRBD1 matches at 7 bases. This CDR3 contains 16 residues. Germline V gene data show CDR1 as SGHVS and CDR2 as FQNEAQ. Trimming at V came to 0 bases and at J to 4 bases, leaving 8 bases not matched to a gene. The CDR3 sequence is CASSLAPGQRRETQYF. The CDR3 DNA follows: TGTGCCAGCAGCTTAGCTCCGGGACAGCGGAGAGAGACCCAGTACTTC.

The chain couples TRBV6-5 to TRBJ1-5; D is possibly TRBD1 (5 bases). Germline CDR1 MNHEY, CDR2 SVGAGI. This CDR3 spans 16 amino acids. V gave up 2 bases and J gave up 0 bases, with 11 bases separating them. The CDR3 DNA reads TGTGCCAGCAGTTACGAGGGGCACTATAGCAATCAGCCCCAGCATTTT. This sequence encodes CASSYEGHYSNQPQHF.